A single sample is the source of the 22 T cell receptor beta chains below, sequenced in a study of blood T cell repertoires in COVID-19. The assay was immunoSEQ multiplex PCR, and TCRdb's table has in-frame clones only and misses some. The repertoire holds 300,000 to 350,000 clones, with around 87% as singletons. The sequenced material came from peripheral blood. These receptor sequences come from a woman aged 40-49 years with COVID-19, enrolled during active disease.

The J gene is TRBJ2-7, the V gene TRBV20-1; no firm D call. Germline CDR1 reads DFQATT; CDR2 reads SNEGSKA (reference sequence). The V end lost 3 bases, the J end lost 3 bases, and 24 bases lay between the germline ends. CDR3 length: 17 residues. The CDR3 DNA reads as TGCAGTGCTAGTGTCTTAGACCCACAGATCCCCCTCTACGAGCAGTACTTC. Translation gives CSASVLDPQIPLYEQYF.

V gene TRBV11-2 combines with J gene TRBJ2-7, with 9 nucleotides matching TRBD2. The germline gives CDR1 SGHAT, CDR2 FQNNGV. The CDR3 totals 17 residues. Trimming at V came to 5 bases and at J to 7 bases, leaving 18 bases not matched to a gene. CDR3: CASSLSRGLLAGREQYF. CDR3 in DNA: TGTGCCAGCAGCCTGAGCAGAGGGCTTCTAGCGGGGCGAGAGCAGTACTTC.

This chain uses TRBV29-1 with TRBJ1-1, with D hard to call. The CDR3 spans 10 residues. The germline gives CDR1 SQVTM, CDR2 ANQGSEA. Deletions cut 5 bases from V and 1 base from J, with 2 bases between. The CDR3: CSVRNTEAFF. The DNA for the CDR3 is TGCAGCGTTCGGAACACTGAAGCTTTCTTT.

V and J are TRBV5-1 and TRBJ2-3, with unresolved D. Germline CDR1 is SGHRS and CDR2 is YFSETQ. The length of the CDR3 is 16 residues. V was shortened by 0 bases and J by 0 bases, with 11 bases between the two germline ends. CDR3 in amino acids: CASSLAVTTSTDTQYF. The CDR3 DNA follows: TGCGCCAGCAGCTTGGCGGTCACTACTAGCACAGATACGCAGTATTTT.

This clone was seen a single time. The V gene is TRBV19, the J gene TRBJ1-2, with 8 positions matching TRBD1. J lost 4 bases, V lost 6 bases, and 7 bases had no gene match. The CDR3 runs 14 residues. The germline V gene encodes CDR1 LNHDA and CDR2 SQIVND (reference sequence). This chain's CDR3 is CASSRGQESYGYTF. The CDR3 nucleotides are TGTGCCAGTAGCCGGGGACAGGAGTCCTATGGCTACACCTTC. Based on the CDR3 plus reference TRBV19 and TRBJ1-2, the full variable domain is DGGITQSPKYLFRKEGQNVTLSCEQNLNHDAMYWYRQDPGQGLRLIYYSQIVNDFQKGDIAEGYSVSREKKESFPLTVTSAQKNPTAFYLCASSRGQESYGYTFGSGTRLTVV.

This chain uses TRBV6-5 with TRBJ1-5; tentative D call: TRBD1 (6 bases). CDR3 size: 15 residues. The germline V gene has CDR1 MNHEY and CDR2 SVGAGI. V lost 5 bases and J lost 3, with 14 bases in between. For the CDR3, the DNA is TGTGCCAGCAGTACACAGGGTAATATCAATCAGCCCCAGCATTTT. It translates to CASSTQGNINQPQHF.

The genes are TRBV7-2 and TRBJ2-1, with TRBD2 matching 8 bases. The CDR3 runs to 14 residues. The germline gives CDR1 SGHTA, CDR2 FQGNSA. V was clipped by 1 base and J by 15 bases; unmatched bases: 11. In DNA, the CDR3 is TGTGCCAGCAGCTTAGGCCCCTTGACTAGCGTAACGTTCTTC. It encodes CASSLGPLTSVTFF.

The CDR3 is CASSPRTVVYEQYF. The CDR3 DNA reads as TGTGCCAGCAGCCCCAGGACAGTAGTTTACGAGCAGTACTTC. The V gene is TRBV7-9, the J gene TRBJ2-7; a possible D gene is TRBD1 (6 bases). Looked up from germline, CDR1 is SEHNR and CDR2 is FQNEAQ (reference sequence). V lost 5 bases to trimming and J lost 4 bases, with 15 bases between them. The CDR3 consists of 14 residues. Combining the CDR3 with reference TRBV7-9 and TRBJ2-7 gives the whole variable domain DTGVSQNPRHKITKRGQNVTFRCDPISEHNRLYWYRQTLGQGPEFLTYFQNEAQLEKSRLLSDRFSAERPKGSFSTLEIQRTEQGDSAMYLCASSPRTVVYEQYFGPGTRLTVT.

The chain couples TRBV28 to TRBJ1-1; D not certain. Germline V lookup: CDR1 MDHEN, CDR2 SYDVKM. The CDR3 runs to 18 residues. V was pared by 6 bases and J by 0 bases, with 23 bases between. CDR3 in amino acids: CASRPRRPESIMNTEAFF. CDR3 bases: TGTGCCAGCAGACCAAGACGACCGGAGTCTATCATGAACACTGAAGCTTTCTTT.

This chain connects TRBV4-3 to TRBJ2-6; 7 bases match TRBD1. After removal of 2 bases from V and 0 bases from J, the junction contained 7 bases not matched to a gene. The CDR3 covers 18 residues. Germline V gives CDR1 LGHNA, CDR2 YSLEER. The CDR3 region is CASSQPGQFDSGANVLTF. The CDR3 nucleotides are TGCGCCAGCAGCCAACCGGGACAGTTTGACTCTGGGGCCAACGTCCTGACTTTC.

V gene TRBV7-8 combines with J gene TRBJ2-1; 7 bases fit TRBD2. From germline, CDR1 is SGHVS and CDR2 FQNEAQ. The CDR3 is 15 amino acids. V lost 1 base and J lost 1; bases outside the gene matches: 1. The CDR3 region has the DNA TGTGCCAGCAGCTTAGGACTAGCATCCTACAATGAGCAGTTCTTC. It codes for CASSLGLASYNEQFF. Full variable domain (missing parts from reference TRBV7-8 and TRBJ2-1): GAGVSQSPRYKVAKRGQDVALRCDPISGHVSLFWYQQALGQGPEFLTYFQNEAQLDKSGLPSDRFFAERPEGSVSTLKIQRTQQEDSAVYLCASSLGLASYNEQFFGPGTRLTVL.

The chain uses TRBV28 and TRBJ2-7; 13 bases match TRBD2. J lost 5 bases, V lost 5 bases, and 12 bases had no gene match. This CDR3 has 17 residues. Per the germline V gene, CDR1 is MDHEN and CDR2 is SYDVKM. Here the CDR3 reads CASSDPRGLAGSNEQYF. The CDR3 region has the DNA TGTGCCAGCAGTGACCCACGGGGACTAGCGGGAAGCAACGAGCAGTACTTC.

This clone was counted only a few times. The V gene is TRBV7-9, the J gene TRBJ2-7; tentative D call: TRBD2 (5 bases). Germline-derived CDR1 and CDR2 are SEHNR and FQNEAQ (reference sequence). Trimming took off 5 bases at V and 8 bases at J, with 16 bases between the two ends. CDR3 length equals 13 residues. CDR3 DNA sequence: TGTGCCAGCAGCCCGACCTCAGAGGGCCAGCAGTACTTC. Translation: CASSPTSEGQQYF.

The chain recombines TRBV30 with TRBJ1-2; D unresolved. The CDR3 has 12 amino acids. The germline gives CDR1 GTSNPN, CDR2 SVGIG (reference sequence). The ends were cut back, 5 bases at V and 3 bases at J, with 10 bases in the middle. CDR3 protein: CAWPREDYGYTF. The CDR3 DNA reads as TGTGCCTGGCCTCGGGAGGACTATGGCTACACCTTC. Full variable domain (remainder filled in from reference TRBV30 and TRBJ1-2): SQTIHQWPATLVQPVGSPLSLECTVEGTSNPNLYWYRQAAGRGLQLLFYSVGIGQISSEVPQNLSASRPQDRQFILSSKKLLLSDSGFYLCAWPREDYGYTFGSGTRLTVV.

The CDR3 reads CASSSRPSGAGYTF. The CDR3 DNA reads TGTGCCAGCAGCTCCCGACCCAGCGGAGCTGGCTACACCTTC. The chain uses TRBV21-1 and TRBJ1-2. TRBV21-1 is a known pseudogene. This CDR3 spans 14 amino acids.

The chain couples TRBV19 to TRBJ1-1, with TRBD1 identical over 7 bases. Germline CDR1 and CDR2: LNHDA and SQIVND (reference sequence). The CDR3 length is 12 residues. V dropped 6 bases and J dropped 4; count of bases not matched to a gene: 2. The CDR3 DNA reads as TGTGCCAGTAGAGACAGGGTCACTGAAGCTTTCTTT. Translation: CASRDRVTEAFF.

The chain uses TRBV6-4 and TRBJ1-2; 10 nucleotides align to TRBD1. Per the germline V gene, CDR1 is MRHNA and CDR2 is SNTAGT. The CDR3 extends over 18 amino acids. The ends lost 6 bases at V and 0 bases at J; junction bases unmatched: 13. CDR3 region: CASRSNPGQGPSNYGYTF. The CDR3 DNA reads as TGTGCCAGCAGAAGTAACCCGGGACAGGGGCCCTCTAACTATGGCTACACCTTC.

This clone was detected once. The J gene is TRBJ2-2, the V gene TRBV7-9; a possible D gene is TRBD1 (5 bases). This CDR3 has 17 amino acids. V was clipped by 5 bases and J by 4 bases, with 20 bases between them. Germline V gene sequence: CDR1 SEHNR, CDR2 FQNEAQ (reference sequence). DNA for the CDR3: TGTGCCAGCAGCCCAGGGATGGGGCGATTGGGCACCGGGGAGCTGTTTTTT. This sequence encodes CASSPGMGRLGTGELFF.

This clone has a single count. The V gene is TRBV9, the J gene TRBJ1-4; TRBD1 agrees at 9 bases. The trim removed 4 bases at V and 10 bases at J, leaving 8 bases unmatched. Germline V gene data show CDR1 as SGDLS and CDR2 as YYNGEE. The CDR3 is 14 amino acids. The CDR3 region is CASSLSGQGRKLFF. The CDR3, as DNA: TGTGCCAGCAGCCTGAGCGGACAGGGGCGAAAACTGTTTTTT.

The J gene is TRBJ1-1, the V gene TRBV5-6; unclear D gene. Trimming removed 3 bases from V and 6 bases from J, with 18 bases in between. This CDR3 comprises 15 residues. Germline CDR1 and CDR2: SGHDT and YYEEEE. CDR3 nucleotides: TGTGCCAGCAGCTACCTGGCCGAGAGGGCCGCTGAAGCTTTCTTT. This encodes CASSYLAERAAEAFF. The full variable domain, with the rest looked up from reference TRBV5-6 and TRBJ1-1, is DAGVTQSPTHLIKTRGQQVTLRCSPKSGHDTVSWYQQALGQGPQFIFQYYEEEERQRGNFPDRFSGHQFPNYSSELNVNALLLGDSALYLCASSYLAERAAEAFFGQGTRLTVV.

The CDR3 spells CASSIAKGIRNQPQHF. In DNA, the CDR3 is TGTGCCAGTAGTATAGCAAAGGGGATAAGGAATCAGCCCCAGCATTTT. V usage is TRBV19 and J usage is TRBJ1-5; D might be TRBD1 (5 bases). From germline, CDR1 is LNHDA and CDR2 SQIVND (reference sequence). Trimming stripped 1 base from V and 4 bases from J, with 14 bases between. The CDR3 is made up of 16 amino acids. The full variable domain, rest sourced from reference TRBV19 and TRBJ1-5, is DGGITQSPKYLFRKEGQNVTLSCEQNLNHDAMYWYRQDPGQGLRLIYYSQIVNDFQKGDIAEGYSVSREKKESFPLTVTSAQKNPTAFYLCASSIAKGIRNQPQHFGDGTRLSIL.

V gene TRBV18 combines with J gene TRBJ1-5, with TRBD1 matching 8 bases. The length of the CDR3 is 15 residues. Losses at the gene ends were 2 bases for V and 5 bases for J; bases not matched to a gene: 5. Germline V gene data show CDR1 as KGHSH and CDR2 as LQKENI. The CDR3 spells CASSPGGTGYQPQHF. The CDR3 nucleotides read TGTGCCAGCTCACCAGGGGGGACAGGCTATCAGCCCCAGCATTTT. The complete variable domain, with remaining parts taken from reference TRBV18 and TRBJ1-5, reads NAGVMQNPRHLVRRRGQEARLRCSPMKGHSHVYWYRQLPEEGLKFMVYLQKENIIDESGMPKERFSAEFPKEGPSILRIQQVVRGDSAAYFCASSPGGTGYQPQHFGDGTRLSIL.